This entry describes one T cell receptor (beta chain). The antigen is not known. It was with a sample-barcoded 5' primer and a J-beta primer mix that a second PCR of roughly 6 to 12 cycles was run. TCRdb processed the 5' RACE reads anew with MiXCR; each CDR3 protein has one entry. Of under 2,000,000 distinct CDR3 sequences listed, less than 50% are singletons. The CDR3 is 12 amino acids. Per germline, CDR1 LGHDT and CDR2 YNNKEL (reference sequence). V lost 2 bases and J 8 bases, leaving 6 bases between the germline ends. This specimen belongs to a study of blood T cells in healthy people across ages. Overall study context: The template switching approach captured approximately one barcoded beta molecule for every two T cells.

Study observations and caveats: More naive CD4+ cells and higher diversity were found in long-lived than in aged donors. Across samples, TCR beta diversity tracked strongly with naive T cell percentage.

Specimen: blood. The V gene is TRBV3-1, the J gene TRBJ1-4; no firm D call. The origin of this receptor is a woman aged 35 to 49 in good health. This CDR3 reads CASSQTSEKLFF. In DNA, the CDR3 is TGTGCCAGCAGCCAAACGTCCGAAAAACTGTTTTTT. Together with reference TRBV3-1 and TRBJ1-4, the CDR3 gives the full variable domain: DTAVSQTPKYLVTQMGNDKSIKCEQNLGHDTMYWYKQDSKKFLKIMFSYNNKELIINETVPNRFSPKSPDKAHLNLHINSLELGDSAVYFCASSQTSEKLFFGSGTQLSVL.